Following are 29 T cell receptor beta chains from one sample sequenced in a study of control samples from healthy donors and cancer patients (TCRdb year 2020). The library was made by the immunoSEQ multiplex PCR assay. TCRdb holds this immuneACCESS table with in-frame rearrangements only. Some clones are missing; in checked studies, unresolved V genes explain under half, and the rest has no known cause. Across this sample there are 150,000 or so clones, with over 85% seen only once. 4.1% of the sample is in the top ten clones. The sequencing sample was made of blood. Receptor source: a woman aged 55-69 years in good health.

The chain employs TRBV25-1 and TRBJ2-1; 7 bases agree with TRBD2. This CDR3 comprises 18 residues. Germline trimming cut 3 bases from V and 4 bases from J; bases unmatched to any gene: 15. Germline assignment: CDR1 MGHDK and CDR2 SYGVNS. Written as DNA, the CDR3 is TGTGCCAGCAGTGACCCCTCCGGCGGGGCAGCGGGATACAATGAGCAGTTCTTC. Translation: CASSDPSGGAAGYNEQFF. Based on the CDR3 plus reference TRBV25-1 and TRBJ2-1, the full variable domain is EADIYQTPRYLVIGTGKKITLECSQTMGHDKMYWYQQDPGMELHLIHYSYGVNSTEKGDLSSESTVSRIRTEHFPLTLESARPSHTSQYLCASSDPSGGAAGYNEQFFGPGTRLTVL.

This clone was counted a single time. The rearrangement links TRBV9 to TRBJ2-1; TRBD2 agrees at 9 bases. V was clipped by 4 bases and J by 10 bases; unmatched bases: 12. The length of the CDR3 is 15 residues. The germline gives CDR1 SGDLS, CDR2 YYNGEE. The CDR3 region has the DNA TGTGCCAGCAGCTCCCTAGCGGGGCGGTTGAACGAGCAGTTCTTC. It translates to CASSSLAGRLNEQFF.

Comment on this clone: Compared with germline, one end of the junction differs, possibly owing to a read error. This chain joins TRBV6-2 or TRBV6-3 and TRBJ2-3, with 7 bases matching TRBD2. This CDR3 region has 15 residues. Germline V CDR1 and CDR2: MNHEY, SVGEGT. The CDR3 region has the DNA TGTGCCAGCAATTACTCAAGCGGGGACCCAGATACGCAGTATTTT. Translated: CASNYSSGDPDTQYF.

The V and J genes are TRBV12-3 or TRBV12-4 and TRBJ2-7, with D perhaps TRBD1 (5 bases). The germline V and J ends were trimmed by 3 bases and 3 bases, with 6 bases remaining between them. The CDR3 is 12 amino acids. The DNA for the CDR3 is TGTGCCAGCAGTTTTACAGGCTACGAGCAGTACTTC. This translates into CASSFTGYEQYF.

V is TRBV7-8 and J is TRBJ2-5; a weak D match, TRBD2 (6 bases). V shed 1 base and J shed 5 bases, with 20 bases lying between them. This CDR3 spans 17 amino acids. From germline, CDR1 is SGHVS and CDR2 FQNEAQ. CDR3 in DNA: TGTGCCAGCAGCTTAGATATCGGAGTGGGGGGAGCGGAGACCCAGTACTTC. Its translation: CASSLDIGVGGAETQYF.

J is TRBJ2-7 and V is TRBV30, with D hard to call. The germline V and J ends were trimmed by 1 base and 2 bases, with 6 bases remaining between them. Germline V lookup: CDR1 GTSNPN, CDR2 SVGIG (reference sequence). This CDR3 has 12 amino acids. The CDR3 reads CAWSGSTYEQYF. The CDR3 DNA follows: TGTGCCTGGAGTGGGAGTACCTACGAGCAGTACTTC.

The chain couples TRBV11-1 to TRBJ1-6; D not resolved. V was pared by 5 bases and J by 7 bases, with 9 bases between. The CDR3 runs 13 residues. Germline CDR1 and CDR2: SGHAT and FQDESV (reference sequence). Here the CDR3 reads CASSAMVNSPLHF. CDR3 coding DNA: TGTGCCAGCAGCGCCATGGTCAATTCACCCCTCCACTTT.

This clone was counted a few times. The V call is TRBV4-2, the J call TRBJ1-2; 7 nucleotides match TRBD1. The CDR3 spans 17 residues. Germline-derived CDR1 and CDR2 are LGHNA and YNFKEQ. J gave up 7 bases and V 2 bases, and 16 bases lay outside the gene matches. CDR3 region: CASSQTTIQGNLAGYTF. The CDR3 bases are TGTGCCAGCAGCCAAACGACGATACAGGGGAACTTAGCTGGCTACACCTTC.

This chain connects TRBV24-1 to TRBJ2-1; tentative D call: TRBD2 (6 bases). V was trimmed by 2 bases and J by 6 bases, leaving 13 bases between them. The germline V gene encodes CDR1 KGHDR and CDR2 SFDVKD. The CDR3 length is 15 residues. The CDR3 DNA reads as TGTGCCACCAGTGATTCCGGGGGTTGGGGCAATGAGCAGTTCTTC. Translating gives CATSDSGGWGNEQFF.

The chain carries TRBV7-2 and TRBJ2-2, with D possibly being TRBD1 (5 bases). V was pared by 5 bases and J by 0 bases, with 10 bases between. The CDR3 consists of 15 residues. CDR1 is SGHTA, CDR2 FQGNSA, per germline. DNA of the CDR3: TGTGCCAGCAGCGCGGACAACCCGAACACCGGGGAGCTGTTTTTT. As protein: CASSADNPNTGELFF.

The rearrangement uses TRBV24-1 and TRBJ2-1; 8 bases align to TRBD2. The trim removed 4 bases at V and 8 bases at J, leaving 6 bases unmatched. The CDR3 is made up of 14 amino acids. The germline CDR1 and CDR2 sequences are KGHDR and SFDVKD. The CDR3 region is CATSDGTSHHEQFF. The CDR3 nucleotides read TGTGCCACCAGTGACGGGACTAGTCACCATGAGCAGTTCTTC.

The chain has TRBV18 and TRBJ1-5; no definite D call. The ends were cut back, 9 bases at V and 0 bases at J, with 15 bases in the middle. The CDR3 has 15 residues. CDR1 is KGHSH, CDR2 LQKENI, per germline. As DNA, the CDR3 is TGTGCCAGTAACTCTGGGGAGGCTAGCAATCAGCCCCAGCATTTT. Its protein product is CASNSGEASNQPQHF.

The chain is built from TRBV7-2 and TRBJ2-7; D perhaps matches TRBD1 (6 bases). V was cut by 5 bases and J by 2 bases, with 16 bases left in between. CDR1 and CDR2 from the germline V gene are SGHTA and FQGNSA. The CDR3 spans 15 residues. Here the CDR3 DNA reads TGTGCCAGCAGCCGTCCGACAGGAGAGACCTACGAGCAGTACTTC. The encoded protein is CASSRPTGETYEQYF.

This chain uses TRBV5-6 with TRBJ2-3, with D unresolved. Germline CDR1 and CDR2: SGHDT and YYEEEE. The CDR3 is 13 residues long. Trimming shortened V by 1 base and J by 5 bases, and 8 bases separated the two germline ends. CDR3 sequence (DNA): TGTGCCAGCAGCTTGCAGGTGCGAGATACGCAGTATTTT. Its protein product is CASSLQVRDTQYF.

V is TRBV4-2 and J is TRBJ2-3, with D possibly matching TRBD2 (7 bases). Germline V CDR1 and CDR2: LGHNA, YNFKEQ. The CDR3 consists of 15 residues. V was pared by 1 base and J by 5 bases, with 13 bases between. CDR3 sequence (DNA): TGTGCCAGCAGCCAAGGAGGGGGGGCCGGAGATACGCAGTATTTT. Its translation is CASSQGGGAGDTQYF.

The chain couples TRBV2 to TRBJ1-1; D is ambiguous. The CDR3 extends over 15 amino acids. Germline V gene sequence: CDR1 SNHLY, CDR2 FYNNEI. With 5 bases removed from V and 5 bases from J, the gap between germline ends came to 18 bases. CDR3 sequence: CASSPVPTFNTEAFF. CDR3 nucleotides: TGTGCCAGCAGTCCCGTCCCGACCTTTAATACTGAAGCTTTCTTT.

The chain employs TRBV14 and TRBJ1-2; maybe TRBD1 (6 bases). The germline gives CDR1 SGHDN, CDR2 FVKESK. CDR3 length equals 18 residues. Between the trimmed V and J ends, which lost 8 bases and 3 bases, there was a span of 28 bases. The CDR3 coding sequence is TGTGCCAGCCCACCCCGACAGGCAGGGGCAGCGAAATACTATGGCTACACCTTC. Its translation: CASPPRQAGAAKYYGYTF.

This chain joins TRBV7-9 and TRBJ2-1; D unresolved. The germline gives CDR1 SEHNR, CDR2 FQNEAQ (reference sequence). Trimming stripped 5 bases from V and 6 bases from J, with 11 bases between. This CDR3 region has 13 residues. The CDR3 bases are TGTGCCAGCAGCCCTAGTCGGGCCAATGAGCAGTTCTTC. Translating gives CASSPSRANEQFF.

Turning to this clone: This sample also contains other DNA sequences that code for the same CDR3. V and J are TRBV3-1 (or the pseudogene TRBV3-2) and TRBJ1-1; D call uncertain. CDR1 LGHDT and CDR2 YNNKEL come from the germline V gene (reference sequence). Trimming took off 1 base at V and 2 bases at J, with 5 bases between the two ends. The CDR3 runs to 13 residues. The DNA for the CDR3 is TGTGCCAGCAGCCAAGGGGGAAACACTGAAGCTTTCTTT. This translates into CASSQGGNTEAFF.

The V call is TRBV11-2, the J call TRBJ2-3; 8 bases are a match to TRBD2. The CDR3 spans 12 residues. Germline lookup yields CDR1 SGHAT and CDR2 FQNNGV. V lost 5 bases, J lost 8 bases, and 3 bases stayed unmatched. CDR3 nucleotides: TGTGCCAGCAGCCTAAGCGGGGGTACGCAGTATTTT. This codes for CASSLSGGTQYF.

The chain has TRBV7-2 and TRBJ2-1, with D possibly TRBD1 on 6 matching bases. V was cut by 1 base and J by 8 bases, with 12 bases left in between. CDR1 SGHTA and CDR2 FQGNSA come from the germline V gene. This CDR3 is 14 amino acids long. Here the CDR3 reads CASSLEGGTDEQFF. The DNA for the CDR3 is TGTGCCAGCAGCTTAGAAGGGGGAACAGATGAGCAGTTCTTC.

This chain links TRBV20-1 with TRBJ2-7, with D perhaps matching TRBD1 or TRBD2 (5 bases each). V was clipped by 3 bases and J by 6 bases, with 15 bases between them. The CDR3 spans 13 residues. The germline V gene has CDR1 DFQATT and CDR2 SNEGSKA (reference sequence). In nucleotides, the CDR3 is TGCAGTGCTAGTGCCGGGACCCTCCTCGAGCAGTACTTC. Its protein is CSASAGTLLEQYF.

The chain is built from TRBV11-2 and TRBJ1-1, with 8 bases lining up with TRBD1. V was pared by 3 bases and J by 4 bases, with 7 bases of the junction left unmatched. This CDR3 is built from 15 residues. Germline V gene sequence: CDR1 SGHAT, CDR2 FQNNGV. CDR3: CASSLRQGLSTEAFF. CDR3 DNA sequence: TGTGCCAGCAGCTTGCGACAGGGGTTGAGCACTGAAGCTTTCTTT.

The rearrangement uses TRBV29-1 and TRBJ1-6; D is possibly TRBD1 (6 bases). Between the trimmed V and J ends, which lost 6 bases and 8 bases, there was a span of 14 bases. Germline-derived CDR1 and CDR2 are SQVTM and ANQGSEA. The CDR3 consists of 13 residues. CDR3 region: CSVAEDSDSPLHF. CDR3 nucleotide sequence: TGCAGCGTCGCCGAGGACAGCGATTCACCCCTCCACTTT.

V usage is TRBV3-1 (or the pseudogene TRBV3-2) and J usage is TRBJ1-1; tentatively, D is TRBD1 (6 bases). CDR1 and CDR2 from the germline V gene are LGHDT and YNNKEL (reference sequence). The CDR3 loop spans 14 amino acids. V lost 1 base and J 6 bases, leaving 12 bases between the germline ends. CDR3 bases: TGTGCCAGCAGCCAAGTAGCAGGGGTCGCTGAAGCTTTCTTT. Protein sequence: CASSQVAGVAEAFF.

The chain uses TRBV25-1 and TRBJ1-1; possibly TRBD1 for D (5 bases). Per the germline V gene, CDR1 is MGHDK and CDR2 is SYGVNS. The CDR3 is 14 residues long. With 5 bases removed from V and 3 bases from J, the gap between germline ends came to 13 bases. The CDR3 spells CASSRLPGDTEAFF. CDR3 DNA: TGTGCCAGCAGTCGCCTCCCGGGGGACACTGAAGCTTTCTTT.

The chain links TRBV11-3 to TRBJ1-3; D not resolved. Germline values: CDR1 SGHNT, CDR2 YENEEA. Trimming took off 2 bases at V and 2 bases at J, with 16 bases between the two ends. The CDR3 spans 17 residues. The CDR3 nucleotides read TGTGCCAGCAGCTTAAGCCCCCCCCAGGCAGCTGGAAACACCATATATTTT. The encoded protein is CASSLSPPQAAGNTIYF.

The V call is TRBV3-1 (or the pseudogene TRBV3-2), the J call TRBJ2-5; 12 bases line up with TRBD2. Unmatched junction bases numbered 6, after V lost 11 bases and J lost 2 bases. The CDR3 sequence is 14 residues long. The germline V gene encodes CDR1 LGHDT and CDR2 YNNKEL (reference sequence). This CDR3 reads CAVTLAGGQETQYF. The CDR3 DNA follows: TGTGCCGTAACACTAGCGGGGGGACAAGAGACCCAGTACTTC.

The chain carries TRBV14 and TRBJ2-7; D perhaps matches TRBD1 (6 bases). The V gene lost 1 base and the J gene lost 6 bases, with 13 bases spanning the gap. Germline V gives CDR1 SGHDN, CDR2 FVKESK. The length of the CDR3 is 14 residues. CDR3: CASSQGLPGAEQYF. Here the CDR3 DNA reads TGTGCCAGCAGCCAAGGACTTCCAGGGGCCGAGCAGTACTTC.